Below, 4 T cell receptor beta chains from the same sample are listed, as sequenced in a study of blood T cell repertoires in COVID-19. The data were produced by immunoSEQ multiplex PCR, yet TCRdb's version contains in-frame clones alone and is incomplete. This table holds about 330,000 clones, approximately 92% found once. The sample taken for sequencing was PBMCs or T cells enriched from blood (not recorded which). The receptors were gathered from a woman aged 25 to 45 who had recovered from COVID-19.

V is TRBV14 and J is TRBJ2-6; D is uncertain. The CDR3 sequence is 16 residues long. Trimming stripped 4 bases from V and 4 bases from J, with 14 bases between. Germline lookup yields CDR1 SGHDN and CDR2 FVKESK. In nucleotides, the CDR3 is TGTGCCAGCAGCCCGAGGATGGGTAGCGGGGCCAACGTCCTGACTTTC. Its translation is CASSPRMGSGANVLTF.

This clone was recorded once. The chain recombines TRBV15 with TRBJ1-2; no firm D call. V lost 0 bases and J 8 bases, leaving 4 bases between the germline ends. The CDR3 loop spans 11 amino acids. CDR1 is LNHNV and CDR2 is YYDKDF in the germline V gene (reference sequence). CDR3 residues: CATSRDRGYTF. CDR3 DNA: TGTGCCACCAGCAGAGACAGGGGCTACACCTTC.

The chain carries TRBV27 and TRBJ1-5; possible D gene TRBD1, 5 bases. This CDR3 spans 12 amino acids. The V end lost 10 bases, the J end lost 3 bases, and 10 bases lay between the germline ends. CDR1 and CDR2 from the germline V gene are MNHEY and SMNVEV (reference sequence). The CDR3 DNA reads TGTGCCATCCAGGGTCCCAATCAGCCCCAGCATTTT. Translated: CAIQGPNQPQHF.

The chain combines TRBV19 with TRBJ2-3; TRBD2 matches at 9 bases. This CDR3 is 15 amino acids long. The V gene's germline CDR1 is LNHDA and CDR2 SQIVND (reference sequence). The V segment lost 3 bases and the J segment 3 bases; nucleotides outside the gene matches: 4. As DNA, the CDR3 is TGTGCCAGTAGTATCATTAGCGGGGGAACAGATACGCAGTATTTT. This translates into CASSIISGGTDTQYF.